This T cell receptor (beta chain) derives from a study of blood T cell repertoires in COVID-19. After removal of 4 bases from V and 0 bases from J, the junction contained 5 bases not matched to a gene. The CDR3 totals 15 residues. Germline CDR1 MNHEY, CDR2 SVGAGI. The data were produced by immunoSEQ multiplex PCR, yet TCRdb's version contains in-frame clones alone and is incomplete. The repertoire consists of around 340,000 clones, with 80% to 90% occurring once and the leading ten covering around 4.4%. V gene TRBV6-5 combines with J gene TRBJ1-1, with TRBD1 matching 7 bases. The source material was PBMCs or T cells enriched from blood (not recorded which). The clonotype comes from a woman between 40 and 50 years old with acute COVID-19. CDR3 sequence (DNA): TGTGCCAGCAGTTCGGGACAGATAATGAACACTGAAGCTTTCTTT. The encoded protein is CASSSGQIMNTEAFF.